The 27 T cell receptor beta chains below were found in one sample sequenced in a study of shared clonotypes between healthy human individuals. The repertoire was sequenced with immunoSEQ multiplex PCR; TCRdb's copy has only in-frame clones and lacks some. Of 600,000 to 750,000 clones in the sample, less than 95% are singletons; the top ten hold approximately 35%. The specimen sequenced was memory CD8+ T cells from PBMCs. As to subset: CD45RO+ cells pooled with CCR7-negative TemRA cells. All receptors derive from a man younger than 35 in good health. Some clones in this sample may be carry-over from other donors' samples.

CDR3 coding DNA: TGTGCCAGCAGCGTAGGGGGGCCCCCGAACACTGAAGCTTTCTTT. This sequence encodes CASSVGGPPNTEAFF. V gene TRBV9 combines with J gene TRBJ1-1; D is perhaps TRBD1 (6 bases). CDR1 is SGDLS and CDR2 is YYNGEE in the germline V gene. The CDR3 totals 15 residues. V lost 0 bases to trimming and J lost 1 base, with 10 bases between them.

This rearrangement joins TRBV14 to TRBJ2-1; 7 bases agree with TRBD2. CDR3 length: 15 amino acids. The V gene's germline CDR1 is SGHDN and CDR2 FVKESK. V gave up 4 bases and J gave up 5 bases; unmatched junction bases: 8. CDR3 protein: CASSPGLAVDNEQFF. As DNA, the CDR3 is TGTGCCAGCAGCCCCGGGCTAGCGGTGGACAATGAGCAGTTCTTC.

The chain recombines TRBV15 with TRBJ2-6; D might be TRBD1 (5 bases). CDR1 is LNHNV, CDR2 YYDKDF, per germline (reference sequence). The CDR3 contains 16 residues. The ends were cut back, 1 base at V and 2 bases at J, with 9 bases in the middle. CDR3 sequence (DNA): TGTGCCACCAGCAGAGTTCCAGGGACTGGGGCCAACGTCCTGACTTTC. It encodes CATSRVPGTGANVLTF.

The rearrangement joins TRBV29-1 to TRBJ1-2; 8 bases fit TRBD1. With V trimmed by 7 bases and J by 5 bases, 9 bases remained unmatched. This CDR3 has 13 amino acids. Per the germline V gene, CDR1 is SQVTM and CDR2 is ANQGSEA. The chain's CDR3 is CSAGSGGYYGYTF. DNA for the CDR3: TGCAGCGCCGGGTCAGGGGGCTATTATGGCTACACCTTC.

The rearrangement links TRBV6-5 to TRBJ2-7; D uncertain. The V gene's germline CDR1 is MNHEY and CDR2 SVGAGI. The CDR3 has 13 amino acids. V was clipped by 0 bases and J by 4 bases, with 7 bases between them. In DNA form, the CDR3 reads TGTGCCAGCAGTTACTCGAGGCAATACGAGCAGTACTTC. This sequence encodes CASSYSRQYEQYF.

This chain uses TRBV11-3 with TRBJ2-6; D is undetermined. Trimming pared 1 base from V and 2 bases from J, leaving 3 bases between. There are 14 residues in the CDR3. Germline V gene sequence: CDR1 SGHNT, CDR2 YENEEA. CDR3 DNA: TGTGCCAGCAGCTTAGGTACTGGGGCCAACGTCCTGACTTTC. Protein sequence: CASSLGTGANVLTF.

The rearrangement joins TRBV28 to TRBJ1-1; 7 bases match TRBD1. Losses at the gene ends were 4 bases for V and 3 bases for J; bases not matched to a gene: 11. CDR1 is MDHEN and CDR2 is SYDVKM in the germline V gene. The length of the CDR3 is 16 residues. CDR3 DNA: TGTGCCAGCAGTTCGAGGGACAGCCGCCTGCACACTGAAGCTTTCTTT. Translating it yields CASSSRDSRLHTEAFF.

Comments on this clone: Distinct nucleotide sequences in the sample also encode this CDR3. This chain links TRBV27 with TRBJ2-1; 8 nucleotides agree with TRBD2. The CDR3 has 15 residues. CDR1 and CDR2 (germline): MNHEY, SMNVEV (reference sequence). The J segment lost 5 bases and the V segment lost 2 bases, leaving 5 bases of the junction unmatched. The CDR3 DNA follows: TGTGCCAGCAGTTTACTAGCGGGTGGCAACAATGAGCAGTTCTTC. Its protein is CASSLLAGGNNEQFF.

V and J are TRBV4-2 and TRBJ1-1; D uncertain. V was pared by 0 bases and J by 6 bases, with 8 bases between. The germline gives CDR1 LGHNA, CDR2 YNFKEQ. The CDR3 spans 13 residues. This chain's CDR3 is CASSQEPLAEAFF. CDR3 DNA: TGTGCCAGCAGCCAAGAACCCCTCGCTGAAGCTTTCTTT.

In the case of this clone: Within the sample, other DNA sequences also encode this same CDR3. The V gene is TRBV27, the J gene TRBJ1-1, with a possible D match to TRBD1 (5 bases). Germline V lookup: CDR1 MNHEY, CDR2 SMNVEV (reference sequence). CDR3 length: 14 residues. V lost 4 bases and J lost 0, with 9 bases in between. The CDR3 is CASSWGGMNTEAFF. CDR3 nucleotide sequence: TGTGCCAGCAGTTGGGGGGGGATGAACACTGAAGCTTTCTTT.

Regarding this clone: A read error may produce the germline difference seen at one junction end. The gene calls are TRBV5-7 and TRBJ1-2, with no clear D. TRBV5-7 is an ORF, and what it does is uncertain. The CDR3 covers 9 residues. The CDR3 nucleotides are TGTGCCAGCAGCCCAAGGGCCCACTTC. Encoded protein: CASSPRAHF.

CDR3 protein: CASSLRDYRLGEQFF. DNA of the CDR3: TGTGCCAGCAGCTTAAGGGACTACCGTCTCGGTGAGCAGTTCTTC. J is TRBJ2-1 and V is TRBV7-9; TRBD2 aligns across 7 bases. The CDR3 totals 15 residues. Germline CDR1 reads SEHNR; CDR2 reads FQNEAQ (reference sequence). The junction had 10 bases not matched to a gene; V was cut back by 2 bases and J by 9 bases.

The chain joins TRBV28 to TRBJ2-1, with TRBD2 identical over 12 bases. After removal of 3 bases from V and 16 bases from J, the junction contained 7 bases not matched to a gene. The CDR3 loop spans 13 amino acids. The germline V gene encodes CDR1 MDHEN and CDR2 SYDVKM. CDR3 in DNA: TGTGCCAGCAGTTTCCAGACTAGCGGGGGAGGCTTCTTC. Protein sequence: CASSFQTSGGGFF.

The CDR3 coding sequence is TGTGCCAGCAGCCCCCCCAGGGGGCAATGGGAGACCCAGTACTTC. Protein sequence: CASSPPRGQWETQYF. The V gene is TRBV5-6, the J gene TRBJ2-5; 8 bases map to TRBD1. CDR1 is SGHDT and CDR2 is YYEEEE in the germline V gene. The CDR3 has 15 residues. Losses at the gene ends were 4 bases for V and 5 bases for J; bases not matched to a gene: 10.

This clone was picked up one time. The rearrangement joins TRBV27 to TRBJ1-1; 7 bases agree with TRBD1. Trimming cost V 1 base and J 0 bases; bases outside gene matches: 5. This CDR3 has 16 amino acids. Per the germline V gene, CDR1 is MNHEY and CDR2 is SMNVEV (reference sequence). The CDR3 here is CASSLFAGGVNTEAFF. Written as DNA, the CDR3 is TGTGCCAGCAGTTTATTCGCAGGGGGAGTGAACACTGAAGCTTTCTTT.

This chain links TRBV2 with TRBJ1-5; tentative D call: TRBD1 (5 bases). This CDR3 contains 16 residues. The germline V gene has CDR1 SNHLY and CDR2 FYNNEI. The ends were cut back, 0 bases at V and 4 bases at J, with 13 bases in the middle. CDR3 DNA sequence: TGTGCCAGCAGTGAAGCGTGGGGGACGAGGAATCAGCCCCAGCATTTT. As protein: CASSEAWGTRNQPQHF.

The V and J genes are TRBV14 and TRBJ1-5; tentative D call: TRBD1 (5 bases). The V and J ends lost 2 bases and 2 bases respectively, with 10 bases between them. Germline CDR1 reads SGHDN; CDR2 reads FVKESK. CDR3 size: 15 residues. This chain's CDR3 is CASSQPVGGNQPQHF. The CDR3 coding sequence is TGTGCCAGCAGCCAACCTGTAGGGGGCAATCAGCCCCAGCATTTT.

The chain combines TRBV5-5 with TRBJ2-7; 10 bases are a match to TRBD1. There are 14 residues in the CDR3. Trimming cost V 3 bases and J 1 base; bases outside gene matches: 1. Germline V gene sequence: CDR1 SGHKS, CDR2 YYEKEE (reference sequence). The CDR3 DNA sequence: TGTGCCAGCAGCTGGACAGGGGGGTCCTACGAGCAGTACTTC. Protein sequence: CASSWTGGSYEQYF.

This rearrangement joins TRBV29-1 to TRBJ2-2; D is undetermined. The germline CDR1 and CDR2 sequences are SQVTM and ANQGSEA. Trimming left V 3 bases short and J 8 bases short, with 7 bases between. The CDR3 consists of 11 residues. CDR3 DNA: TGCAGCGTTGAGATCACGGGGGAGCTGTTTTTT. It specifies CSVEITGELFF.

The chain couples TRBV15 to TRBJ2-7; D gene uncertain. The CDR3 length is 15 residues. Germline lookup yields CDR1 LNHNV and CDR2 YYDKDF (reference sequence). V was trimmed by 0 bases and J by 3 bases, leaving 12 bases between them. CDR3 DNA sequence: TGTGCCACCAGCAGAGATCCCCAGGACCTCTACGAGCAGTACTTC. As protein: CATSRDPQDLYEQYF.

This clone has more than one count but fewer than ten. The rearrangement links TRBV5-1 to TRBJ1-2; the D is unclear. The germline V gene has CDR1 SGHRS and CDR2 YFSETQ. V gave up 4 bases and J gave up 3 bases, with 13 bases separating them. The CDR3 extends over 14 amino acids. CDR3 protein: CASSTGFRDYGYTF. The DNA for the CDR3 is TGCGCCAGCAGCACGGGATTCCGAGACTATGGCTACACCTTC.

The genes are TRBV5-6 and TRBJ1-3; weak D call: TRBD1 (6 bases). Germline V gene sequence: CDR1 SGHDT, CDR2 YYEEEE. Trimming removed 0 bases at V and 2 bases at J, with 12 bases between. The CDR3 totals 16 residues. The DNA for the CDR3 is TGTGCCAGCAGCTTGGAACAGGGTAGGGCTGGAAACACCATATATTTT. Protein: CASSLEQGRAGNTIYF. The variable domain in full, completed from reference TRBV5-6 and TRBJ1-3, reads DAGVTQSPTHLIKTRGQQVTLRCSPKSGHDTVSWYQQALGQGPQFIFQYYEEEERQRGNFPDRFSGHQFPNYSSELNVNALLLGDSALYLCASSLEQGRAGNTIYFGEGSWLTVV.

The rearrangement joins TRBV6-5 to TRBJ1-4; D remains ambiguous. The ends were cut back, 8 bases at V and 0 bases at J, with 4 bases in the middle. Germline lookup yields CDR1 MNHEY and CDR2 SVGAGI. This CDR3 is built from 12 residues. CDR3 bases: TGTGCCAGCGGGTCAACTAATGAAAAACTGTTTTTT. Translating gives CASGSTNEKLFF.

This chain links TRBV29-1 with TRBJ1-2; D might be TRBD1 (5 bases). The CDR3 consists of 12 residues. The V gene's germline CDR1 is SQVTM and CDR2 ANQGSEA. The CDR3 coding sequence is TGCAGTTCCCCGGATGGGGGGAATGGCTACACCTTC. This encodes CSSPDGGNGYTF.

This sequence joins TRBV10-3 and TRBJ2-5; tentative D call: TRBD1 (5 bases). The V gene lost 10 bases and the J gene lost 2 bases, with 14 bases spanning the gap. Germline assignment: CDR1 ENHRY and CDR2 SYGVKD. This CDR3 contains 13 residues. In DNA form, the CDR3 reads TGTGCCACCGGACATCCGGGTCAAGAGACCCAGTACTTC. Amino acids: CATGHPGQETQYF.

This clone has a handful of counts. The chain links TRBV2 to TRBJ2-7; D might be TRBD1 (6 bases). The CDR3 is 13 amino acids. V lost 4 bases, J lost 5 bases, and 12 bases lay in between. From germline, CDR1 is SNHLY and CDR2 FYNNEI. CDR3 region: CASSGTEGNEQYF. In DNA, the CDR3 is TGTGCCAGCAGTGGGACAGAGGGGAACGAGCAGTACTTC.

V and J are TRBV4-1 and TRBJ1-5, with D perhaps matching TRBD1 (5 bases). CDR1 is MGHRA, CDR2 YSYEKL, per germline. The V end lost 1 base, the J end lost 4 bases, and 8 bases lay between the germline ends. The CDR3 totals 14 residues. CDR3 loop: CASSQVGENQPQHF. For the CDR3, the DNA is TGCGCCAGCAGCCAAGTGGGGGAAAATCAGCCCCAGCATTTT.